In its sample, the clone carrying this TCR beta chain was seen a few times. Its target is unknown. This sample was included in a study of response to subunit inactivated influenza vaccine. V shed 4 bases and J shed 2 bases, with 17 bases lying between them. Germline CDR1 LGHNA, CDR2 YSLEER. The length of the CDR3 is 16 residues. Notes on the study in general: The authors suggested that every seasonal influenza vaccination recruits few new T cells.

MiXCR was run by TCRdb on the RT-PCR reads, yielding one entry per CDR3 protein. The sample holds some 300,000 distinct CDR3 sequences, approximately 20% seen once. The clonotype originates from a man between 50 and 75 years old who received an inactivated influenza vaccine. The chain has TRBV4-3 and TRBJ1-2; D perhaps matches TRBD1 (5 bases). This material consisted of PBMCs from blood, taken 21 months after vaccination. For the CDR3, the DNA is TGCGCCAGCAGCCCATCATACGCCAGGGCCAACTATGGCTACACCTTC. It translates to CASSPSYARANYGYTF.